The rows below give T cell receptor beta chains drawn from one sample of a study of shared clonotypes between healthy human individuals. TCRdb keeps only in-frame clones here, not all; method: immunoSEQ multiplex PCR. In the table there are 600,000 or so clones, nearly 98% of which are singletons. Specimen: naive CD8+ T cells sorted from blood. These receptors were obtained from a man between 25 and 39 years old in good health. Both conserved end residues are part of each CDR3. The order of the fields is J gene, CDR3 length, clone size, D gene, V gene, CDR3 DNA, CDR3 protein. A D gene is named only where the DNA matches it firmly. Some rows have no size entry. The others give once, few or many, or a class for an expanded clone.

J gene: TRBJ1-1; CDR3 length: 16; clone size: -; D gene: -; V gene: TRBV7-2; CDR3 DNA: TGTGCCAGCAGCTTTGGACAGAAAGTCCTTAACACTGAAGCTTTCTTT; CDR3 protein: CASSFGQKVLNTEAFF
J gene: TRBJ2-2; CDR3 length: 14; clone size: -; D gene: TRBD1; V gene: TRBV7-3; CDR3 DNA: TGTGCCAGCAGCTCGAGACAGGGGAGCGGGGAGCTGTTTTTT; CDR3 protein: CASSSRQGSGELFF
J gene: TRBJ2-5; CDR3 length: 17; clone size: -; D gene: TRBD2; V gene: TRBV5-1; CDR3 DNA: TGCGCCAGCAGCTTGACTAGCGGGAGGGAGTGGGGAGAGACCCAGTACTTC; CDR3 protein: CASSLTSGREWGETQYF
J gene: TRBJ2-5; CDR3 length: 14; clone size: -; D gene: TRBD1; V gene: TRBV27; CDR3 DNA: TGTGCCAGCAGTTTATTGGGGACAGAAGAGACCCAGTACTTC; CDR3 protein: CASSLLGTEETQYF
J gene: TRBJ2-3; CDR3 length: 17; clone size: -; D gene: TRBD2; V gene: TRBV28; CDR3 DNA: TGTGCCAGCAGTCCAAGGACTAGCGGGAGTCGGGCAGATACGCAGTATTTT; CDR3 protein: CASSPRTSGSRADTQYF
J gene: TRBJ1-1; CDR3 length: 13; clone size: -; D gene: -; V gene: TRBV7-9; CDR3 DNA: TGTGCCAGCAGCTCTGATCCTATCACTGAAGCTTTCTTT; CDR3 protein: CASSSDPITEAFF
J gene: TRBJ1-1; CDR3 length: 14; clone size: -; D gene: TRBD1; V gene: TRBV4-1; CDR3 DNA: TGCGCCAGCAGCCAAGGACAGACCCCAGGGGGAGCTTTCTTT; CDR3 protein: CASSQGQTPGGAFF
J gene: TRBJ2-7; CDR3 length: 15; clone size: -; D gene: TRBD1; V gene: TRBV6-6; CDR3 DNA: TGTGCCAGCAGTTACGCCGGGACAGCGACCTACGAGCAGTACTTC; CDR3 protein: CASSYAGTATYEQYF
J gene: TRBJ2-5; CDR3 length: 15; clone size: -; D gene: -; V gene: TRBV27; CDR3 DNA: TGTGCCAGCAGTTTTTTAGGACAGAAGCAAGAGACCCAGTACTTC; CDR3 protein: CASSFLGQKQETQYF
J gene: TRBJ2-5; CDR3 length: 14; clone size: -; D gene: -; V gene: TRBV9; CDR3 DNA: TGTGCCAGCAGCCCCTCGGGACTCAAAGAGACCCAGTACTTC; CDR3 protein: CASSPSGLKETQYF
J gene: TRBJ2-1; CDR3 length: 15; clone size: -; D gene: -; V gene: TRBV5-1; CDR3 DNA: TGCGCCAGCAGCTTGTTTGCGGAGCGGGTAGATGAGCAGTTCTTC; CDR3 protein: CASSLFAERVDEQFF
J gene: TRBJ1-1; CDR3 length: 13; clone size: -; D gene: -; V gene: TRBV6-6; CDR3 DNA: TGTGCCAGCAGGGCCTACATGAACACTGAAGCTTTCTTT; CDR3 protein: CASRAYMNTEAFF
J gene: TRBJ2-4; CDR3 length: 15; clone size: once; D gene: -; V gene: TRBV5-4; CDR3 DNA: TGTGCCAGCAGCACAGGGAGGGCAGCCAAAAACATTCAGTACTTC; CDR3 protein: CASSTGRAAKNIQYF
J gene: TRBJ2-1; CDR3 length: 16; clone size: -; D gene: -; V gene: TRBV4-3; CDR3 DNA: TGCGCCAGCAGCCAAGATAGCGAGCAAGGGTACAATGAGCAGTTCTTC; CDR3 protein: CASSQDSEQGYNEQFF
J gene: TRBJ1-3; CDR3 length: 15; clone size: -; D gene: -; V gene: TRBV11-2; CDR3 DNA: TGTGCCAGCAGCTTATCCGGGGTTGGCGGAAACACCATATATTTT; CDR3 protein: CASSLSGVGGNTIYF
J gene: TRBJ1-3; CDR3 length: 18; clone size: -; D gene: -; V gene: TRBV9; CDR3 DNA: TGTGCCAGCAGCGTAGTGGTTGGGCAGGATCTCTCTGGAAACACCATATATTTT; CDR3 protein: CASSVVVGQDLSGNTIYF
J gene: TRBJ2-7; CDR3 length: 15; clone size: -; D gene: -; V gene: TRBV7-8; CDR3 DNA: TGTGCCAGCAGCTTAGAAGCAGGGGGGATGTACGAGCAGTACTTC; CDR3 protein: CASSLEAGGMYEQYF
J gene: TRBJ2-7; CDR3 length: 11; clone size: -; D gene: TRBD1; V gene: TRBV13; CDR3 DNA: TGTGCCAGCAGCTACAGGGGCGAGCAGTACTTC; CDR3 protein: CASSYRGEQYF
J gene: TRBJ2-1; CDR3 length: 12; clone size: once; D gene: -; V gene: TRBV13; CDR3 DNA: TGTGCCAGCAGCTTATGGGGGTATGAGCAGTTCTTC; CDR3 protein: CASSLWGYEQFF
J gene: TRBJ2-3; CDR3 length: 16; clone size: -; D gene: -; V gene: TRBV7-2; CDR3 DNA: TGTGCCAGCACCTACTCCAGGCTCCGATTCTCAGATACGCAGTATTTT; CDR3 protein: CASTYSRLRFSDTQYF
J gene: TRBJ2-1; CDR3 length: 13; clone size: -; D gene: TRBD2; V gene: TRBV4-1; CDR3 DNA: TGCGCCAGCAGCCAACTAGCGGGAGCACGGCAGTTCTTC; CDR3 protein: CASSQLAGARQFF
J gene: TRBJ2-2; CDR3 length: 15; clone size: -; D gene: -; V gene: TRBV4-3; CDR3 DNA: TGCGCCAGCAGCCAGGTGGGAGTTCGACCCGGGGAGCTGTTTTTT; CDR3 protein: CASSQVGVRPGELFF
J gene: TRBJ2-5; CDR3 length: 17; clone size: once; D gene: TRBD1; V gene: TRBV7-9; CDR3 DNA: TGTGCCAGCACTCCCAGGTCGCCAAAGGGACAGGGAAAGGAACAGTACTTC; CDR3 protein: CASTPRSPKGQGKEQYF
J gene: TRBJ2-5; CDR3 length: 15; clone size: -; D gene: TRBD2; V gene: TRBV23-1; CDR3 DNA: TGCGCCAGCAGTCAAATGACTAGCGGAGAAGAGACCCAGTACTTC; CDR3 protein: CASSQMTSGEETQYF
J gene: TRBJ2-1; CDR3 length: 13; clone size: -; D gene: -; V gene: TRBV28; CDR3 DNA: TGTGCCAGCAGCCTCCAGGGAGCGGGTGAGCAGTTCTTC; CDR3 protein: CASSLQGAGEQFF
J gene: TRBJ2-3; CDR3 length: 14; clone size: once; D gene: TRBD1; V gene: TRBV7-9; CDR3 DNA: TGTGCCAGCAGCCCGGGACAGGGAGCAGATACGCAGTATTTT; CDR3 protein: CASSPGQGADTQYF
J gene: TRBJ2-1; CDR3 length: 19; clone size: -; D gene: TRBD1; V gene: TRBV7-9; CDR3 DNA: TGTGCCAGCAGCTTATGGGACAGGGGTTCCGAGTTGGGTTGGAATGAGCAGTTCTTC; CDR3 protein: CASSLWDRGSELGWNEQFF
J gene: TRBJ2-1; CDR3 length: 14; clone size: -; D gene: -; V gene: TRBV6-4; CDR3 DNA: TGTGCCTGCAGGACGGTCTACTCCTACAATGAGCAGTTCTTC; CDR3 protein: CACRTVYSYNEQFF
J gene: TRBJ2-1; CDR3 length: 12; clone size: -; D gene: TRBD2; V gene: TRBV28; CDR3 DNA: TGTGCCAGCATGACCCGCGGGGGTGAGCAGTTCTTC; CDR3 protein: CASMTRGGEQFF
J gene: TRBJ2-2; CDR3 length: 14; clone size: -; D gene: -; V gene: TRBV27; CDR3 DNA: TGTGCCAGCAGTTTCAGTCGCGGCACCGGGGAGCTGTTTTTT; CDR3 protein: CASSFSRGTGELFF
J gene: TRBJ2-1; CDR3 length: 14; clone size: once; D gene: TRBD2; V gene: TRBV11-2; CDR3 DNA: TGTGCCAGCAGCTTAGGCGGGAGTTTTAATGAGCAGTTCTTC; CDR3 protein: CASSLGGSFNEQFF
J gene: TRBJ2-7; CDR3 length: 16; clone size: -; D gene: -; V gene: TRBV4-1; CDR3 DNA: TGCGCCAGCAGCCAAGATGAGAAGCGTAAACGGTACGAGCAGTACTTC; CDR3 protein: CASSQDEKRKRYEQYF